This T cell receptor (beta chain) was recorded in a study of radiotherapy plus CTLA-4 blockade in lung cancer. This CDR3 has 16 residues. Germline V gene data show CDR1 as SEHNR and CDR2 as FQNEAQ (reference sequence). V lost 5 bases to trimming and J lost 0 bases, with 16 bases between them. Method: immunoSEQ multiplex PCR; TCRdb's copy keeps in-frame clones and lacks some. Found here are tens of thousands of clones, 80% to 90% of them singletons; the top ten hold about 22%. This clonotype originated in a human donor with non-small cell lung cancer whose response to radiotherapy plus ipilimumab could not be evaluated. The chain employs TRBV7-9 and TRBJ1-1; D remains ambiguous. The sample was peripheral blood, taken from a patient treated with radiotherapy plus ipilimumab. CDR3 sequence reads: CASSPEVGLMNTEAFF. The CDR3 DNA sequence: TGTGCCAGCAGCCCCGAGGTAGGACTCATGAACACTGAAGCTTTCTTT.